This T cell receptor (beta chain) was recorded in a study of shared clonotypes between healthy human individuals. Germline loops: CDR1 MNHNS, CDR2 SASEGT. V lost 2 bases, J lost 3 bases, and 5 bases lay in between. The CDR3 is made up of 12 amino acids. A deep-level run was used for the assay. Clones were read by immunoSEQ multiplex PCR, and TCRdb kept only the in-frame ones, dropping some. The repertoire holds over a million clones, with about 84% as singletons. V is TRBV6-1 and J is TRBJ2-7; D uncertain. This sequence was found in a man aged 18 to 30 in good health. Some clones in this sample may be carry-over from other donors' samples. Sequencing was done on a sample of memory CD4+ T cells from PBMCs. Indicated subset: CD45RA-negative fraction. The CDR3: CASSETNYEQYF. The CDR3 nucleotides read TGTGCCAGCAGTGAAACTAACTACGAGCAGTACTTC.